What follows is one TCR beta chain and its context. The antigen is undetermined. With 5 bases removed from V and 9 bases from J, the gap between germline ends came to 13 bases. This CDR3 is built from 12 residues. The data are from a study of regulatory T cells in long-lasting Graves disease. Study-wide findings and caveats: TRBV28, TRBJ1-2 and TRBJ2-5 were segments that persistent disease favored.

Time point given: persistent/refractory GD, antithyroid drugs over 5 years with positive TRAb. The TCR library was made from RNA extracted from PBMCs. Researchers made TCR beta libraries by using iRepertoire HTBI primers and running Arm-PCR on CDR3 regions. Each CDR3 protein is one row after TCRdb ran MiXCR on the multiplex PCR reads. The sample includes 500,000 to 700,000 distinct CDR3 sequences, about 32% of them seen just once. The chain combines TRBV12-3 or TRBV12-4 with TRBJ1-1, with no clear D. The material was peripheral blood mononuclear cells (PBMCs), obtained when the disease was refractory, from a patient treated with antithyroid drugs. The clonotype comes from a female donor with Graves disease. The CDR3 coding sequence is TGTGCCAGCAGTCCACCGCTAAGCCAAGCTTTCTTT. As protein: CASSPPLSQAFF.